This T cell receptor beta chain stems from a study of blood T cell repertoires in COVID-19. Turning to the study itself: The origin of the acute and convalescent COVID-19 samples was the United States, Italy and Spain. Sources were T cells, B-cell-depleted T cells, or PBMCs; the material itself was cDNA or gDNA.

Trimming removed 3 bases from V and 0 bases from J; junction bases left unmatched: 4. CDR3 length: 16 amino acids. In germline, CDR1 is SGHNT, CDR2 YYREEE (reference sequence). In the authors' methods: Amplification of reference gene primers provided the estimated nucleated cell counts. Clones were sequenced by immunoSEQ multiplex PCR, and TCRdb holds only the in-frame ones, with some missing. V, J and clone size were drawn from that table, and D and trimming were deduced from the DNA. The sample holds some 80,000 clones, approximately 86% seen once. The chain is built from TRBV5-4 and TRBJ2-2, with 8 positions matching TRBD2. The specimen sequenced was peripheral blood. The origin of this receptor is a man aged 80 or over with active or convalescent COVID-19. The CDR3, as DNA: TGTGCCAGCAGCTCCCCGGGACTAGCGAACACCGGGGAGCTGTTTTTT. Translation: CASSSPGLANTGELFF.